One T cell receptor beta chain is described in this entry. The data derive from a study of shared clonotypes between healthy human individuals. Assay used: immunoSEQ multiplex PCR; TCRdb lists only in-frame clones, some missing. This table has around 2.1 million clones, approximately 96% appearing once. This CDR3 has 14 residues. Germline V gene lookup returns CDR1 MNHNS and CDR2 SASEGT. V was pared by 4 bases and J by 5 bases, with 5 bases of the junction left unmatched. Specimen: naive CD4+ T cells sorted from blood. The subset here: CD45RA+ positively selected. The TCR comes from a man aged 18 to 35 in good health. The chain couples TRBV6-1 to TRBJ2-3, with 8 bases aligning to TRBD1. The CDR3 loop reads CASSGDRGRDTQYF. The CDR3 nucleotides are TGTGCCAGCAGTGGCGACAGGGGTCGAGATACGCAGTATTTT.